These 10 T cell receptor beta chains were sequenced from one sample in a study of PD-1 blockade in classical Hodgkin lymphoma. The assay was immunoSEQ multiplex PCR, and TCRdb's table has in-frame clones only and misses some. The data show 45,000 to 60,000 clones, approximately 91% seen once. Time point in this sample: newly diagnosed, previously untreated cHL patient sample. Sequencing was done on a sample of peripheral blood mononuclear cells (PBMCs). Every receptor here comes from a human donor with classical Hodgkin lymphoma.

The gene calls are TRBV28 and TRBJ1-5; the match to TRBD1 covers 10 bases. CDR1 and CDR2 from the germline V gene are MDHEN and SYDVKM. The CDR3 covers 15 residues. Trimming removed 6 bases from V and 3 bases from J; junction bases left unmatched: 5. The CDR3 loop reads CASSPTGGFNQPQHF. DNA for the CDR3: TGTGCCAGCAGCCCGACAGGGGGCTTCAATCAGCCCCAGCATTTT.

The count of this clone is one. J is TRBJ2-7 and V is TRBV29-1, with 10 nucleotides matching TRBD1. The junction had 8 bases not matched to a gene; V was cut back by 0 bases and J by 6 bases. The CDR3 totals 15 residues. Germline values: CDR1 SQVTM, CDR2 ANQGSEA. CDR3 loop: CSVEDGGTGASEQYF. The CDR3, as DNA: TGCAGCGTTGAAGATGGGGGGACAGGGGCAAGCGAGCAGTACTTC.

V is TRBV9 and J is TRBJ2-3; the D gene is possibly TRBD2 (6 bases). CDR1 SGDLS and CDR2 YYNGEE come from the germline V gene. Between the trimmed V and J ends, which lost 3 bases and 3 bases, there was a span of 11 bases. The CDR3 totals 14 residues. The CDR3 is CASSGAGRTDTQYF. The CDR3 DNA reads as TGTGCCAGCAGCGGGGCGGGAAGAACAGATACGCAGTATTTT. The complete variable domain, with remaining parts taken from reference TRBV9 and TRBJ2-3, reads DSGVTQTPKHLITATGQRVTLRCSPRSGDLSVYWYQQSLDQGLQFLIQYYNGEERAKGNILERFSAQQFPDLHSELNLSSLELGDSALYFCASSGAGRTDTQYFGPGTRLTVL.

The chain couples TRBV19 to TRBJ2-3; 7 positions match TRBD2. Losses at the gene ends were 4 bases for V and 7 bases for J; bases not matched to a gene: 8. Germline loops: CDR1 LNHDA, CDR2 SQIVND (reference sequence). The CDR3 spans 14 residues. This CDR3 reads CASSRAGVGYTQYF. Here the CDR3 DNA reads TGTGCCAGTAGTAGGGCGGGAGTCGGGTATACGCAGTATTTT.

This CDR3 reads CASSLAGREPQHF. The CDR3 DNA sequence: TGCGCCAGCAGCTTGGCGGGGAGGGAGCCCCAGCATTTT. This chain links TRBV5-1 with TRBJ1-5; D unresolved. V lost 0 bases to trimming and J lost 8 bases, with 9 bases between them. The CDR3 has 13 residues. CDR1 and CDR2 (germline): SGHRS, YFSETQ.

This clone is deemed medium-sized. The chain combines TRBV2 with TRBJ1-2, with TRBD1 identical over 7 bases. J was trimmed by 7 bases and V by 7 bases; bases with no gene match: 6. CDR3 length: 12 amino acids. Looked up from germline, CDR1 is SNHLY and CDR2 is FYNNEI. The CDR3 DNA reads TGTGCCAGCATTTCGACAGGGACTGGCTACACCTTC. Amino acid sequence: CASISTGTGYTF. Complete variable domain (other parts from reference TRBV2 and TRBJ1-2): EPEVTQTPSHQVTQMGQEVILRCVPISNHLYFYWYRQILGQKVEFLVSFYNNEISEKSEIFDDQFSVERPDGSNFTLKIRSTKLEDSAMYFCASISTGTGYTFGSGTRLTVV.

The genes are TRBV7-2 and TRBJ1-1; D gene uncertain. Germline V gene data show CDR1 as SGHTA and CDR2 as FQGNSA. The CDR3 is 12 residues long. V was trimmed by 5 bases and J by 4 bases, leaving 8 bases between them. The CDR3 spells CASSPRSTEAFF. For the CDR3, the DNA is TGTGCCAGCAGCCCGCGGAGCACTGAAGCTTTCTTT.

V usage is TRBV5-1 and J usage is TRBJ2-2; TRBD1 is a possible D gene (6 bases). Per the germline V gene, CDR1 is SGHRS and CDR2 is YFSETQ. With 4 bases removed from V and 1 base from J, the gap between germline ends came to 8 bases. The CDR3 loop spans 14 amino acids. CDR3: CASSLTGNTGELFF. Here the CDR3 DNA reads TGCGCCAGCAGCCTGACAGGGAACACCGGGGAGCTGTTTTTT.

The gene calls are TRBV6-1 and TRBJ1-4; TRBD1 aligns across 7 bases. V gave up 8 bases and J gave up 7 bases; unmatched junction bases: 10. In germline, CDR1 is MNHNS, CDR2 SASEGT. The CDR3 length is 14 residues. CDR3 in amino acids: CASGPGQRSEKLFF. The CDR3 bases are TGTGCCAGCGGACCGGGACAGAGGTCTGAAAAACTGTTTTTT.

This chain uses TRBV19 with TRBJ2-2, with D possibly TRBD2 on 5 matching bases. V was shortened by 4 bases and J by 7 bases, with 7 bases between the two germline ends. The V gene's germline CDR1 is LNHDA and CDR2 SQIVND (reference sequence). The CDR3 extends over 12 amino acids. The chain's CDR3 is CASSRGIGELFF. In DNA form, the CDR3 reads TGTGCCAGTAGTAGAGGGATCGGGGAGCTGTTTTTT.